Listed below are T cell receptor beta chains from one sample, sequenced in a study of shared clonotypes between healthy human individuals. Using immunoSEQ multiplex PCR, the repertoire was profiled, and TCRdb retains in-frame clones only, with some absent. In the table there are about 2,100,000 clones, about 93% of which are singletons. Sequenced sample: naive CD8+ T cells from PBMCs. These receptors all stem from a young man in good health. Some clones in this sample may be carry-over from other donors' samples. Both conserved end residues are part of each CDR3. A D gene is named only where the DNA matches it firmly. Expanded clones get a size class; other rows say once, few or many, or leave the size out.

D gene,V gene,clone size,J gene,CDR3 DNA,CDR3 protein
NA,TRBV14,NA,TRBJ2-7,TGTGCCAGCAGCCAAGGGTGGGCCTGGAACGAGCAGTACTTC,CASSQGWAWNEQYF
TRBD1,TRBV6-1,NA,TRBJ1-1,TGTGCCAGCAGCTGGGACAGGAGTCGTGCTGAAGCTTTCTTT,CASSWDRSRAEAFF
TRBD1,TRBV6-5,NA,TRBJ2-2,TGTGCCAGCAGTGAAGGACAGGTCGCCGGGGAGCTGTTTTTT,CASSEGQVAGELFF
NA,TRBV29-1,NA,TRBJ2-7,TGCAGCGCCCGGGGCAGCCTCTACGAGCAGTACTTC,CSARGSLYEQYF
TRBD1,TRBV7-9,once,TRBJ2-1,TGTGCCAGCAGCTCCACCGGACAGGGTAAAAATGAGCAGTTCTTC,CASSSTGQGKNEQFF
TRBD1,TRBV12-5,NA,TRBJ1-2,TGTGCTAGTGGTTTGGACAGGGGAGCCCACTCTGGCTACACCTTC,CASGLDRGAHSGYTF
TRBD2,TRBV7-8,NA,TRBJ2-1,TGTGCCAGCAGCCCACTAGCGGGAGCTTACAATGAGCAGTTCTTC,CASSPLAGAYNEQFF
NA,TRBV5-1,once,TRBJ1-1,TGCGCCAGCAGCCCGAGAGCTAACACTGAAGCTTTCTTT,CASSPRANTEAFF
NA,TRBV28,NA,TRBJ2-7,TGTGCCAGCAGTTTTTCCGGGGCTGTCGAGCAGTACTTC,CASSFSGAVEQYF
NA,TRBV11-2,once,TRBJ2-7,TGTGCCAGCAGTTTAGGGGGGACAGATGGGTACGAGCAGTACTTC,CASSLGGTDGYEQYF
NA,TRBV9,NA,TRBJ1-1,TGTGCCAGCAGCGACAGGTCCAACACTGAAGCTTTCTTT,CASSDRSNTEAFF
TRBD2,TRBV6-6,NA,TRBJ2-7,TGTGCCAGCAGACCACTAGCGGGAGAGGACGAGCAGTACTTC,CASRPLAGEDEQYF
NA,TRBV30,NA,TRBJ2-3,TGTGCCTGGGAAGGGTTGGATACGCAGTATTTT,CAWEGLDTQYF
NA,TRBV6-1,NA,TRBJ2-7,TGTGCCAGCAGTGAGGCAATCACCTACGAGCAGTACTTC,CASSEAITYEQYF
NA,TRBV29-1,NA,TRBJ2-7,TGCAGCGTTGGGGCCCGGGGGAGGAGCTCCTACGAGCAGTACTTC,CSVGARGRSSYEQYF
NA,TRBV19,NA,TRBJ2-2,TGTGCCAGTAGTTTCAACAGGGCCGGAACCGGGGAGCTGTTTTTT,CASSFNRAGTGELFF
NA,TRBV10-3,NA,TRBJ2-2,TGTGCCATCAGCCCGACAGCCTACGCGAACACCGGGGAGCTGTTTTTT,CAISPTAYANTGELFF
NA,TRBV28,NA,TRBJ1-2,TGTGCCAGCAGCCTTCTTTCCGCTGGCTATGGCTACACCTTC,CASSLLSAGYGYTF
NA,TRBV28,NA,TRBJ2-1,TGTGCCAGCAGTTCGAGCGTCCTCAACTCCTACAATGAGCAGTTCTTC,CASSSSVLNSYNEQFF
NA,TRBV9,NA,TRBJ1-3,TGTGCCAGCAGCGTATTCGGCTACTCTGGAAACACCATATATTTT,CASSVFGYSGNTIYF
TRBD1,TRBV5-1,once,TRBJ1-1,TGCGCCAGCAGCCCGGACAGGGGGAACACTGAAGCTTTCTTT,CASSPDRGNTEAFF
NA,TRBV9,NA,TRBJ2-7,TGTGCCAGCAGCTCCCGGGCAGGTTTCGACGAGCAGTACTTC,CASSSRAGFDEQYF
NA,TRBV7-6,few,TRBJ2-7,TGTGCCAGCAGCTTGATGGGGAACGAGCAGTACTTC,CASSLMGNEQYF
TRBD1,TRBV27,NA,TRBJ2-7,TGTGCCAGCAGTTCAACCCCAGGACAGGGCCCCTCCCACGAGCAGTACTTC,CASSSTPGQGPSHEQYF
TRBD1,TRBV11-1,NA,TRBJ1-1,TGTGCCAGCAGCAAAACCGAGGGGGCAGGCCTGAACACTGAAGCTTTCTTT,CASSKTEGAGLNTEAFF
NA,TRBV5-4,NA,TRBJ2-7,TGTGCCAGCAGCCCCCAGTCGGACGAGCAGTACTTC,CASSPQSDEQYF
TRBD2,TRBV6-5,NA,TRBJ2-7,TGTGCCAGCAGCCTAGGACTAGCGGGGTCCGAGCAGTACTTC,CASSLGLAGSEQYF
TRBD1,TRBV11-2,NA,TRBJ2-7,TGTGCCAGCAGCTTTACAGGGGGCTACGAGCAGTACTTC,CASSFTGGYEQYF
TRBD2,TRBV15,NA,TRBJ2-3,TGTGCCACCAGCCTACCGACTAGCGGGGCCGCAGATACGCAGTATTTT,CATSLPTSGAADTQYF
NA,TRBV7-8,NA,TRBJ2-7,TGTGCCAGCAGCTTAAACCCTGGGCCCGAGCAGTACTTC,CASSLNPGPEQYF
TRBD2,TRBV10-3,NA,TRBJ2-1,TGTGCCATCAGCGAGGGACTAGCGGGAATCTACAATGAGCAGTTCTTC,CAISEGLAGIYNEQFF
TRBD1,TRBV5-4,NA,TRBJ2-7,TGTGCCAGCAGTTCAAAACCGGGACAGGGGACCCACGAGCAGTACTTC,CASSSKPGQGTHEQYF
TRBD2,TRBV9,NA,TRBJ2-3,TGTGCCAGCGGCGAGGGGCTAGCGGGGAACACAGATACGCAGTATTTT,CASGEGLAGNTDTQYF
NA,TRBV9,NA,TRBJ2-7,TGTGCCAGCAGCGTAGATTGGAGGGACGAGCAGTACTTC,CASSVDWRDEQYF
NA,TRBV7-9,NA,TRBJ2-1,TGTGCCAGCAGCTTAGCGGTCGGGGGGCGATACAATGAGCAGTTCTTC,CASSLAVGGRYNEQFF
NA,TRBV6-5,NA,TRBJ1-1,TGTGCCAGCAGTCCACGAGGCGGTTTGTTCCCTGAAGCTTTCTTT,CASSPRGGLFPEAFF
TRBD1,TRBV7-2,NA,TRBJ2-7,TGTGCCAGCAGCTTAGGGACAGGGCCTTCCTACGAGCAGTACTTC,CASSLGTGPSYEQYF
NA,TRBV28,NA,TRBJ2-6,TGTGCCAGCAGCCGAACAGGGGAGGGGTATGGGGCCAACGTCCTGACTTTC,CASSRTGEGYGANVLTF
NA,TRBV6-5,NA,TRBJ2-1,TGTGCCAGCAGTTACTTTACAGGGACCTACAATGAGCAGTTCTTC,CASSYFTGTYNEQFF
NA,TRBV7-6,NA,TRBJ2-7,TGTGCCAGCAGCGCGGGACGGACTAAGCTCTACGAGCAGTACTTC,CASSAGRTKLYEQYF
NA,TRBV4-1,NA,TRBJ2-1,TGCGCCAGCAGCCAGTGGACGTCGGGGTGGGGTGAGCAGTTCTTC,CASSQWTSGWGEQFF
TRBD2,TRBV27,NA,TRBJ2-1,TGTGCCAGCAACCCCCACCCGGGGGGGAACTACAATGAGCAGTTCTTC,CASNPHPGGNYNEQFF
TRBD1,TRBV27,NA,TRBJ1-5,TGTGCCAGCAGTTCAGGGACAGGGCGGCAGCCCCAGCATTTT,CASSSGTGRQPQHF
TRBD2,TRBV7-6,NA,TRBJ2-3,TGTGCCAGCAGCGACAGGACTAGCAGCCTAACAGATACGCAGTATTTT,CASSDRTSSLTDTQYF
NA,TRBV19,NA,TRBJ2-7,TGTGCCAGTAGTATTGGTGGTACCTACGAGCAGTACTTC,CASSIGGTYEQYF
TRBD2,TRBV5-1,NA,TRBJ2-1,TGCGCCAGCACACGTTCTAGCGGGGCCTCCTACAATGAGCAGTTCTTC,CASTRSSGASYNEQFF
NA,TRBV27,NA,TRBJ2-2,TGTGCCAGCAGTTTGGCTAGCCTCGCGAACACCGGGGAGCTGTTTTTT,CASSLASLANTGELFF
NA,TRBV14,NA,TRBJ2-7,TGTGCCAGCAGCCCGACCCTACTCCCGGGTACCGAGCAGTACTTC,CASSPTLLPGTEQYF
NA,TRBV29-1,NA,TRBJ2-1,TGCAGCGCCGTTGGGGCCTACAATGAGCAGTTCTTC,CSAVGAYNEQFF
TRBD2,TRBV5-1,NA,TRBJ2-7,TGCGCCAGCAGCCCCGGACTAGCGGGAGTCGTCTACGAGCAGTACTTC,CASSPGLAGVVYEQYF
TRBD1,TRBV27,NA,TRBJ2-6,TGTGCCAGCAGTTTCGGGACAGGGGTTGGGGCCAACGTCCTGACTTTC,CASSFGTGVGANVLTF
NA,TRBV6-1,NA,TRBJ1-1,TGTGCCAGCAACCCGGCAGGGGTTGAAGCTTTCTTT,CASNPAGVEAFF
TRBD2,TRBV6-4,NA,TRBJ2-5,TGTGCCAGCAGTGAAGTTAGCGGGAGAGGCCTTAGCCATCAAGAGACCCAGTACTTC,CASSEVSGRGLSHQETQYF
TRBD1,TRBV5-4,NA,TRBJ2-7,TGTGCCAGCAGCACATATGACAGGGTCCACGAGCAGTACTTC,CASSTYDRVHEQYF
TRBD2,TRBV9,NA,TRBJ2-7,TGTGCCAGCAGCGAGCTAGCGGGAGGGCCCTACGAGCAGTACTTC,CASSELAGGPYEQYF
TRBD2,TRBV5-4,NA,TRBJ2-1,TGTGCCAGCAGCTTTAAGCGGGAAATCTACAATGAGCAGTTCTTC,CASSFKREIYNEQFF
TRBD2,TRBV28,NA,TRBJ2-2,TGTGCCAGCAGTCCGGGACTAGCGGCGAACACCGGGGAGCTGTTTTTT,CASSPGLAANTGELFF
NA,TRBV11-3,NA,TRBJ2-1,TGTGCCAGCAGCCCAGGAAGAAGCTCCTACAATGAGCAGTTCTTC,CASSPGRSSYNEQFF